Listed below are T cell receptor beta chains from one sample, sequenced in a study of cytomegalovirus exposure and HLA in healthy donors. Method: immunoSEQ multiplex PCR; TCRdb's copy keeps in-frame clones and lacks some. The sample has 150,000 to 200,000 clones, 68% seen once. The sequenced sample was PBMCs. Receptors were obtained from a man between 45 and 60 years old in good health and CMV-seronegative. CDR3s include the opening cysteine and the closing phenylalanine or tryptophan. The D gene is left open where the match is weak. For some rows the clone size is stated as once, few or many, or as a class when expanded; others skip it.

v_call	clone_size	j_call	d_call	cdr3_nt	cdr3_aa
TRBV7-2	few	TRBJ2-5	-	TGTGCCAGCAGCTTCGGACAGACAGAGACCCAGTACTTC	CASSFGQTETQYF
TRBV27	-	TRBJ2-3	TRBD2	TGTGCCAGCAGTTACGTAATAGGACTAGCGGGGACGCAGTATTTT	CASSYVIGLAGTQYF
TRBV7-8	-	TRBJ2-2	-	TGTGCCAGCAGCTTTCGGACTTTTCCGAACACCGGGGAGCTGTTTTTT	CASSFRTFPNTGELFF
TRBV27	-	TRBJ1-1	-	TGTGCCAGCAGTTTAACCAACCGGGGGAACACTGAAGCTTTCTTT	CASSLTNRGNTEAFF
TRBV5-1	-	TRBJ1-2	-	TGCGCCAGCAGCTCGAACAGGGAGTATGGCTACACCTTC	CASSSNREYGYTF
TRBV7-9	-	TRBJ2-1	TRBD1	TGTGCCAGCGGCGGACAGGGACCATACAATGAGCAGTTCTTC	CASGGQGPYNEQFF
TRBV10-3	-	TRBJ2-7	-	TGTGCCATCAGTGACACCGCCGGGGGCTACGAGCAGTACTTC	CAISDTAGGYEQYF
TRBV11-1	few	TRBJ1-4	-	TGTGCCAGCAGCTTAAACAGGGCGGCGAATGAAAAACTGTTTTTT	CASSLNRAANEKLFF
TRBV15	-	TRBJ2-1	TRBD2	TGTGCCACCAGCAAAAACCCGACTAGCGCTTACAATGAGCAGTTCTTC	CATSKNPTSAYNEQFF
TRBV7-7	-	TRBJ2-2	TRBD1	TGTGCCAGCAGCTTGACAGGGGGGGCCGGGGAGCTGTTTTTT	CASSLTGGAGELFF
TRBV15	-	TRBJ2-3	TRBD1	TGTGCCACCAGCCGAAGGACAGGAACAGATACGCAGTATTTT	CATSRRTGTDTQYF
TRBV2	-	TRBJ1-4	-	TGTGCCAGCAGTTTATCTGCAACTAATGAAAAACTGTTTTTT	CASSLSATNEKLFF
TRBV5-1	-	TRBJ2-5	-	TGCGCCAGCAGTCACGGAGCGGATCAAGAGACCCAGTACTTC	CASSHGADQETQYF
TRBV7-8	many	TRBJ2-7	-	TGTGCCAGCAGCTTAGAGGGGTCAGCAGGGAACTACGAGCAGTACTTC	CASSLEGSAGNYEQYF
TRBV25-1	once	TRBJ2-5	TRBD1	TGTGCCAGCAGTGGCCCCTCCGTCCTCCGGGACAGAATGGAGACCCAGTACTTC	CASSGPSVLRDRMETQYF
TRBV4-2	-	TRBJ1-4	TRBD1	TGTGCCAGCAGCCGGGACAGGGACTCTGCAACTAATGAAAAACTGTTTTTT	CASSRDRDSATNEKLFF